This TCR beta chain originates from a study of Ad26.COV2.S vaccination and SARS-CoV-2 variants. Assay: immunoSEQ multiplex PCR; the TCRdb copy retains only in-frame clones and omits some. The repertoire holds around 86,000 clones, with 82% as singletons. About this clone itself: Its antigen is as yet unknown.

V was pared by 7 bases and J by 13 bases, with 20 bases between. This CDR3 comprises 13 residues. Germline loops: CDR1 MNHEY, CDR2 SVGAGI. Findings and caveats of the study: In TCR breadth and depth analyses, total T cell responses may have been underestimated.

V gene TRBV6-5 combines with J gene TRBJ2-1; D not resolved. This specimen was peripheral blood, taken after recovery from COVID-19. The TCR was taken from a human donor who had recovered from COVID-19. The chain's CDR3 is CASTPSALKGQFF. CDR3 nucleotide sequence: TGTGCCAGCACCCCCAGTGCCCTCAAAGGACAGTTCTTC.